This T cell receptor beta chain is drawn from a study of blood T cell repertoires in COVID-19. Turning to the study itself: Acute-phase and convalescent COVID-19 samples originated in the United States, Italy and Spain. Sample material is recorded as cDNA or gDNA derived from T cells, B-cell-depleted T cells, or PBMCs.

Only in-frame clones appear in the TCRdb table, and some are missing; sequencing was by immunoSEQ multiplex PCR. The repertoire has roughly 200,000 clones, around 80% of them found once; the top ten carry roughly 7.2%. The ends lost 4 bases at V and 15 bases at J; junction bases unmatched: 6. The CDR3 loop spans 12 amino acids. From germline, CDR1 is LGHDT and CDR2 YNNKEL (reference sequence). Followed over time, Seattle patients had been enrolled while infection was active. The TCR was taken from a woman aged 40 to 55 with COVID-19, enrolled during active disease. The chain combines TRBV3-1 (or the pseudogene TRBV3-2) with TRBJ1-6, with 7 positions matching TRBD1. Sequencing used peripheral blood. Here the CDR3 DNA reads TGTGCCAGCAGCCTAAACAGGGGCCGCCTCCACTTT. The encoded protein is CASSLNRGRLHF.